This entry lists 15 T cell receptor beta chains sequenced from one sample in a study of cytomegalovirus exposure and HLA in healthy donors. PCR was performed using 60 Vbeta and 13 Jbeta primers. The data were produced by immunoSEQ multiplex PCR, yet TCRdb's version contains in-frame clones alone and is incomplete. The table lists 150,000 to 200,000 clones, roughly 84% of them singletons. Sequencing was done on a sample of PBMCs. The receptors come from a girl under 10 years old in good health and CMV-seropositive.

V is TRBV2 and J is TRBJ2-7, with 9 bases that match TRBD2. J lost 9 bases, V lost 7 bases, and 22 bases had no gene match. Germline CDR1 is SNHLY and CDR2 is FYNNEI. The CDR3 is 17 amino acids. CDR3 in amino acids: CASKVGLRAGGGRPQYF. The CDR3 DNA reads as TGTGCCAGCAAGGTGGGGCTCAGAGCGGGAGGTGGTCGCCCGCAGTACTTC.

The genes are TRBV6-5 and TRBJ1-1, with D possibly TRBD1 on 6 matching bases. The CDR3 spans 13 residues. CDR1 and CDR2 from the germline V gene are MNHEY and SVGAGI. The germline V and J ends were trimmed by 8 bases and 3 bases, with 13 bases remaining between them. The CDR3 loop is CASGDNSYTEAFF. CDR3 DNA: TGTGCCAGCGGGGACAATTCGTACACTGAAGCTTTCTTT.

Comments on this clone: This same CDR3 is encoded by further DNA sequences in the sample. J is TRBJ2-7 and V is TRBV27; tentatively, D is TRBD2 (6 bases). This CDR3 region has 12 residues. Germline CDR1 and CDR2: MNHEY and SMNVEV (reference sequence). V lost 3 bases to trimming and J lost 5 bases, with 8 bases between them. The CDR3 nucleotides are TGTGCCAGCAGTTTCCGGGGGAACGAGCAGTACTTC. As protein: CASSFRGNEQYF.

In DNA form, the CDR3 reads TGTGCCAGCAAAGCAACAGGGCCCGTTTACGAGCAGTACTTC. As protein: CASKATGPVYEQYF. The rearrangement joins TRBV2 to TRBJ2-7, with D possibly matching TRBD1 (6 bases). The CDR3 has 14 amino acids. The germline V and J ends were trimmed by 7 bases and 4 bases, with 17 bases remaining between them. Germline CDR1 reads SNHLY; CDR2 reads FYNNEI.

The chain joins TRBV9 to TRBJ1-3, with D perhaps TRBD1 (6 bases). The germline V and J ends were trimmed by 7 bases and 4 bases, with 15 bases remaining between them. Germline V lookup: CDR1 SGDLS, CDR2 YYNGEE. This CDR3 is 14 amino acids long. The CDR3 sequence is CASRTGITGNTIYF. CDR3 nucleotide sequence: TGTGCCAGCCGAACAGGGATTACAGGAAACACCATATATTTT. Looking up the rest from reference TRBV9 and TRBJ1-3 gives the full variable domain: DSGVTQTPKHLITATGQRVTLRCSPRSGDLSVYWYQQSLDQGLQFLIQYYNGEERAKGNILERFSAQQFPDLHSELNLSSLELGDSALYFCASRTGITGNTIYFGEGSWLTVV.

The chain links TRBV5-1 to TRBJ2-5; D is unresolved. V was trimmed by 0 bases and J by 2 bases, leaving 5 bases between them. The CDR3 is made up of 13 amino acids. The germline V gene encodes CDR1 SGHRS and CDR2 YFSETQ. CDR3 amino acids: CASSLGVQETQYF. The CDR3 DNA sequence: TGCGCCAGCAGCTTGGGAGTTCAAGAGACCCAGTACTTC.

The chain links TRBV13 to TRBJ2-6; D is unclear. Between the trimmed V and J ends, which lost 2 bases and 0 bases, there was a span of 17 bases. CDR1 is PRHDT and CDR2 is FYEKMQ in the germline V gene (reference sequence). CDR3 length: 19 amino acids. CDR3 protein: CASSLPSEQSISGANVLTF. CDR3 DNA: TGTGCCAGCAGCTTACCATCTGAACAGTCTATCTCTGGGGCCAACGTCCTGACTTTC. Looking up the rest from reference TRBV13 and TRBJ2-6 gives the full variable domain: AAGVIQSPRHLIKEKRETATLKCYPIPRHDTVYWYQQGPGQDPQFLISFYEKMQSDKGSIPDRFSAQQFSDYHSELNMSSLELGDSALYFCASSLPSEQSISGANVLTFGAGSRLTVL.

CDR3 in amino acids: CASRGTGMNTEAFF. CDR3 DNA sequence: TGTGCCAGCAGGGGGACAGGGATGAACACTGAAGCTTTCTTT. The chain employs TRBV2 and TRBJ1-1; 9 positions agree with TRBD1. CDR3 length equals 14 residues. The germline V gene encodes CDR1 SNHLY and CDR2 FYNNEI. V gave up 6 bases and J gave up 0 bases; unmatched junction bases: 2.

This clone came up a few times. The genes are TRBV6-5 and TRBJ1-4; 7 bases map to TRBD1. The CDR3 has 14 amino acids. Germline V lookup: CDR1 MNHEY, CDR2 SVGAGI. After removal of 6 bases from V and 8 bases from J, the junction contained 9 bases not matched to a gene. CDR3 in amino acids: CASSRDRVGEKLFF. For the CDR3, the DNA is TGTGCCAGCAGCCGAGACAGGGTAGGGGAAAAACTGTTTTTT.

This CDR3 is CATSEPSGRLETQYF. For the CDR3, the DNA is TGTGCCACCAGTGAGCCTAGCGGGAGGCTCGAGACCCAGTACTTC. The chain recombines TRBV15 with TRBJ2-5; 11 bases align to TRBD2. The CDR3 has 15 amino acids. The V and J ends lost 6 bases and 5 bases, in that order; junction bases with no gene match: 8. The germline CDR1 and CDR2 sequences are LNHNV and YYDKDF (reference sequence). Drawing the rest from reference TRBV15 and TRBJ2-5, the complete variable domain is DAMVIQNPRYQVTQFGKPVTLSCSQTLNHNVMYWYQQKSSQAPKLLFHYYDKDFNNEADTPDNFQSRRPNTSFCFLDIRSPGLGDTAMYLCATSEPSGRLETQYFGPGTRLLVL.

This clone has just one count. V gene TRBV5-6 combines with J gene TRBJ1-2; possible D gene TRBD1, 6 bases. The germline V gene encodes CDR1 SGHDT and CDR2 YYEEEE. This CDR3 comprises 14 residues. Between the trimmed V and J ends, which lost 4 bases and 7 bases, there was a span of 17 bases. The CDR3 sequence is CASSLGGRSFGYTF. The CDR3 DNA is TGTGCCAGCAGCCTGGGGGGCCGCTCCTTTGGCTACACCTTC. Looking up the rest from reference TRBV5-6 and TRBJ1-2 gives the full variable domain: DAGVTQSPTHLIKTRGQQVTLRCSPKSGHDTVSWYQQALGQGPQFIFQYYEEEERQRGNFPDRFSGHQFPNYSSELNVNALLLGDSALYLCASSLGGRSFGYTFGSGTRLTVV.

The chain employs TRBV6-6 and TRBJ1-5; D is undetermined. This CDR3 is 14 amino acids long. V was cut by 0 bases and J by 6 bases, with 9 bases left in between. Germline assignment: CDR1 MNHNY and CDR2 SVGAGI (reference sequence). Here the CDR3 DNA reads TGTGCCAGCAGTTACTCGGACGGGAGTCAGCCCCAGCATTTT. Translation: CASSYSDGSQPQHF.

The rearrangement links TRBV28 to TRBJ2-7; possible D gene TRBD2, 5 bases. Trimming took off 5 bases at V and 4 bases at J, with 21 bases between the two ends. Germline-derived CDR1 and CDR2 are MDHEN and SYDVKM. This CDR3 is 16 amino acids long. The CDR3 protein is CASSPQRLGEGYEQYF. The CDR3 bases are TGTGCCAGCAGTCCCCAAAGACTGGGAGAAGGTTACGAGCAGTACTTC. The complete variable domain, with remaining parts taken from reference TRBV28 and TRBJ2-7, reads DVKVTQSSRYLVKRTGEKVFLECVQDMDHENMFWYRQDPGLGLRLIYFSYDVKMKEKGDIPEGYSVSREKKERFSLILESASTNQTSMYLCASSPQRLGEGYEQYFGPGTRLTVT.

The chain combines TRBV29-1 with TRBJ1-4; TRBD1 might be the D (6 bases). CDR3 length: 11 amino acids. V shed 3 bases and J shed 8 bases, with 7 bases lying between them. CDR1 is SQVTM, CDR2 ANQGSEA, per germline. The CDR3 spells CSVETGEKLFF. The CDR3 DNA reads TGCAGCGTTGAGACAGGAGAAAAACTGTTTTTT.

This sequence joins TRBV9 and TRBJ2-7; 8 bases align to TRBD2. This CDR3 is built from 14 residues. After removal of 4 bases from V and 6 bases from J, the junction contained 9 bases not matched to a gene. CDR1 and CDR2 from the germline V gene are SGDLS and YYNGEE. This CDR3 reads CASSQNLAGREQYF. The CDR3 DNA reads as TGTGCCAGCAGCCAGAATCTAGCGGGCCGCGAGCAGTACTTC.